This T cell receptor beta chain was recovered during a study of T-cell reconstitution after alpha-beta-depleted transplantation in children (dated by TCRdb to about 2016). About the investigation overall: T-cell immune reconstitution after TCRalphabeta/CD19-depleted allogeneic hematopoietic cell transplantation in children was quantitatively tracked in the study by means of TCR repertoire profiling.

The cysteine opens and the phenylalanine closes a CDR3 of 14 amino acids. The CDR3 DNA has 42 bases and is translated from base 1. The germline V gene provides CDR1 MDHEN and CDR2 SYDVKM. V loses 4 bases at its end and J loses 8 bases; junction bases beyond the gene matches: 10. Summary of the overall study and its limitations: The apparently early recovery of alphabetaT-cell counts about two months after transplant reportedly depended on only several hundred rapidly expanded clones that came from non-depleted graft cells. In some patients, the high TCRbeta diversity seen at day 60 was put down to recipient T cells and intrathymic progenitors that had survived conditioning. Over the following months the frequencies of hyperexpanded clones went down, and after one year T-cell counts and TCRbeta diversity were mostly credited to newly produced T cells.

The protocol used for the library was PCR. The reads were generated on an Illumina HiSeq 2500. TCR libraries were prepared with molecular barcoding, using unique molecular identifiers to normalize TCRbeta repertoire quantification. Through fastp at Q25 and MiXCR, TCRdb rebuilt clones from the public reads, retaining in-frame beta chains. One record per CDR3 amino acid sequence lists the most common genes and DNA. The sample has around 270,000 distinct CDR3 sequences on record, just over 7.5% of them singletons. Together, the top ten hold over 7.5% of the sample. Of note for this clonotype: Its antigen has not been determined. No qualities accompany the bases; no much larger clone lies one base away.

The treatment or condition tag for this specimen amounts to: allogeneic hematopoietic cell transplantation with graft depleted of TCRalphabeta T cells and CD19 B cells. The children who served as transplant recipients had been given grafts of TCRalphabeta/CD19-depleted allogeneic hematopoietic cells. The V gene is TRBV28 and the J gene is TRBJ1-2; TRBD1 aligns with 7 central bases. The starting material was peripheral blood, obtained 360 days after TCRalphabeta/CD19-depleted stem cell transplant. The sequence was obtained from a female patient younger than 10 who had a stem cell transplant for Fanconi anemia, so the T cells may come from the graft donor. The base sequence is TGTGCCAGCAGTTCCCGGGGACAGTGGGGGGGCTACACCTTC. Its translation is CASSSRGQWGGYTF.